The 29 T cell receptor beta chains below come from one sample, sequenced in a study of shared clonotypes between healthy human individuals. TCRdb's table, derived via immunoSEQ multiplex PCR, lists solely in-frame clones and lacks some. The sample consists of 550,000 to 800,000 clones, about 74% of them appearing once. The sample was memory CD4+ T cells sorted from blood. Subset indicated: CD45RA-negative fraction. Receptors originate from a woman aged 25-40 years in good health.

The chain is built from TRBV18 and TRBJ2-7; D is possibly TRBD1 or TRBD2 (5 bases each). CDR1 KGHSH and CDR2 LQKENI come from the germline V gene. Trimming pared 3 bases from V and 7 bases from J, leaving 19 bases between. The CDR3 loop spans 15 amino acids. In DNA, the CDR3 is TGTGCCAGCTCACCGCCGGGACGCTCTTTACGGGAGCAGTACTTC. This translates into CASSPPGRSLREQYF. The full variable domain, with the rest looked up from reference TRBV18 and TRBJ2-7, is NAGVMQNPRHLVRRRGQEARLRCSPMKGHSHVYWYRQLPEEGLKFMVYLQKENIIDESGMPKERFSAEFPKEGPSILRIQQVVRGDSAAYFCASSPPGRSLREQYFGPGTRLTVT.

As concerns this clone: Other DNA sequences in the sample encode the same CDR3. The V gene is TRBV5-1, the J gene TRBJ2-1, with TRBD1 matching 7 bases. Germline V gives CDR1 SGHRS, CDR2 YFSETQ. The junction had 0 bases not matched to a gene; V was cut back by 0 bases and J by 0 bases. CDR3 length: 15 amino acids. The CDR3 nucleotides are TGCGCCAGCAGCTTGGGACAGGGCTCCTACAATGAGCAGTTCTTC. Its translation is CASSLGQGSYNEQFF.

V and J are TRBV18 and TRBJ1-1; maybe TRBD1 (6 bases). Trimming cost V 3 bases and J 4 bases, with 12 bases left between them. From germline, CDR1 is KGHSH and CDR2 LQKENI. The CDR3 is 14 residues long. CDR3 nucleotides: TGTGCCAGCTCACCGATGACAGGAACCACTGAAGCTTTCTTT. This translates into CASSPMTGTTEAFF.

The chain's CDR3 is CASSEEQGPETQYF. CDR3 bases: TGTGCCAGCAGTGAGGAGCAGGGCCCAGAGACCCAGTACTTC. The gene calls are TRBV2 and TRBJ2-5; tentative D call: TRBD1 (5 bases). This CDR3 comprises 14 residues. Trimming removed 3 bases at V and 4 bases at J, with 12 bases between. Looked up from germline, CDR1 is SNHLY and CDR2 is FYNNEI. Together with reference TRBV2 and TRBJ2-5, the CDR3 gives the full variable domain: EPEVTQTPSHQVTQMGQEVILRCVPISNHLYFYWYRQILGQKVEFLVSFYNNEISEKSEIFDDQFSVERPDGSNFTLKIRSTKLEDSAMYFCASSEEQGPETQYFGPGTRLLVL.

The V and J genes are TRBV7-2 and TRBJ1-5; tentatively, D is TRBD1 (6 bases). V was shortened by 1 base and J by 5 bases, with 12 bases between the two germline ends. This CDR3 is 15 amino acids long. Per germline, CDR1 SGHTA and CDR2 FQGNSA. The chain's CDR3 is CASSLGGQYHQPQHF. The CDR3 DNA is TGTGCCAGCAGCTTAGGGGGGCAGTACCATCAGCCCCAGCATTTT. Full variable domain (rest looked up from reference TRBV7-2 and TRBJ1-5): GAGVSQSPSNKVTEKGKDVELRCDPISGHTALYWYRQSLGQGLEFLIYFQGNSAPDKSGLPSDRFSAERTGGSVSTLTIQRTQQEDSAVYLCASSLGGQYHQPQHFGDGTRLSIL.

The V and J genes are TRBV19 and TRBJ1-5; D gene unclear. The CDR3 extends over 15 amino acids. Germline values: CDR1 LNHDA, CDR2 SQIVND (reference sequence). Deletions cut 0 bases from V and 3 bases from J, with 9 bases between. CDR3 bases: TGTGCCAGTAGTATAGATCGGGGAGACAATCAGCCCCAGCATTTT. Its translation: CASSIDRGDNQPQHF.

The chain has TRBV28 and TRBJ1-3; no reliable D call. Trimming took off 7 bases at V and 0 bases at J, with 10 bases between the two ends. The CDR3 loop spans 14 amino acids. Germline V gene lookup returns CDR1 MDHEN and CDR2 SYDVKM. CDR3 bases: TGTGCCAGCACCTGGGGTGGCTCTGGAAACACCATATATTTT. Its translation is CASTWGGSGNTIYF.

The genes are TRBV7-8 and TRBJ2-3; TRBD1 might be the D (5 bases). The CDR3 loop spans 14 amino acids. Trimming took 6 bases from V and 6 from J, leaving 16 bases between them. Germline loops: CDR1 SGHVS, CDR2 FQNEAQ. CDR3 amino acids: CASSRGRAKDTQYF. Here the CDR3 DNA reads TGTGCCAGCAGTCGCGGCAGGGCCAAGGATACGCAGTATTTT.

The V gene is TRBV15, the J gene TRBJ1-3, with 8 bases aligning to TRBD1. V trimming: 5 bases; J trimming: 0 bases; junction bases outside the gene matches: 9. Looked up from germline, CDR1 is LNHNV and CDR2 is YYDKDF (reference sequence). The length of the CDR3 is 17 residues. The CDR3 here is CATSQGQGGSSGNTIYF. CDR3 nucleotide sequence: TGTGCCACCAGCCAAGGACAGGGAGGCAGCTCTGGAAACACCATATATTTT.

The chain is built from TRBV21-1 and TRBJ1-1; the table's D gene call, TRBD1, was not cross checked with the DNA. TRBV21-1 is deemed a pseudogene. The CDR3 contains 16 residues. This CDR3 reads CASSKRGRQGAGEAFF. As DNA, the CDR3 is TGTGCCAGCAGCAAAAGGGGGCGCCAGGGGGCTGGAGAAGCTTTCTTT.

V gene TRBV4-1 combines with J gene TRBJ2-2, with 10 positions matching TRBD2. Germline CDR1 is MGHRA and CDR2 is YSYEKL. V was pared by 3 bases and J by 7 bases, with 11 bases of the junction left unmatched. CDR3 size: 17 residues. The CDR3 DNA reads TGCGCCAGCAGCCACATATTAGCGGGAGGCCGAGGCGGGGAGCTGTTTTTT. It is translated as CASSHILAGGRGGELFF.

The chain carries TRBV5-1 and TRBJ1-1; maybe TRBD1 (6 bases). V lost 5 bases to trimming and J lost 2 bases, with 13 bases between them. Germline values: CDR1 SGHRS, CDR2 YFSETQ. This CDR3 region has 14 residues. As DNA, the CDR3 is TGCGCCAGCAGTAGACAGGAGTATAACACTGAAGCTTTCTTT. Residues: CASSRQEYNTEAFF.

CDR3 loop: CASTPGSTDTQYF. DNA for the CDR3: TGCGCCAGCACCCCAGGGTCCACAGATACGCAGTATTTT. The chain has TRBV5-1 and TRBJ2-3, with a weak D call TRBD1 (5 bases). The germline gives CDR1 SGHRS, CDR2 YFSETQ. The V and J ends lost 6 bases and 2 bases respectively, with 10 bases between them. There are 13 residues in the CDR3.

The J gene is TRBJ2-2, the V gene TRBV19; 7 positions match TRBD2. Trimming at V came to 5 bases and at J to 1 base, leaving 1 base not matched to a gene. The CDR3 covers 14 residues. CDR1 and CDR2 from the germline V gene are LNHDA and SQIVND (reference sequence). The CDR3 nucleotides read TGTGCCAGTAGTTCGGGAGGGAACACCGGGGAGCTGTTTTTT. The encoded protein is CASSSGGNTGELFF.

This rearrangement joins TRBV7-2 to TRBJ2-1; TRBD2 aligns across 10 bases. Germline CDR1 is SGHTA and CDR2 is FQGNSA. The CDR3 extends over 19 amino acids. After removal of 0 bases from V and 0 bases from J, the junction contained 8 bases not matched to a gene. The CDR3 sequence: CASSLAPSGSESSYNEQFF. The CDR3, as DNA: TGTGCCAGCAGCTTAGCCCCTAGCGGGAGCGAGAGCTCCTACAATGAGCAGTTCTTC.

This chain uses TRBV7-8 with TRBJ2-3; 9 bases are shared with TRBD1. After removal of 5 bases from V and 6 bases from J, the junction contained 3 bases not matched to a gene. CDR1 and CDR2 from the germline V gene are SGHVS and FQNEAQ. This CDR3 spans 13 amino acids. CDR3 nucleotides: TGTGCCAGCAGCCCAGACAGGGGGGATACGCAGTATTTT. This gives the protein CASSPDRGDTQYF.

This clone came up a few times. V gene TRBV28 combines with J gene TRBJ2-7; D might be TRBD1 (7 bases). From germline, CDR1 is MDHEN and CDR2 SYDVKM. V was cut by 6 bases and J by 2 bases, with 14 bases left in between. This CDR3 region has 14 residues. The chain's CDR3 is CASSRGDSPYEQYF. The CDR3 DNA reads as TGTGCCAGCAGCCGCGGGGACAGCCCCTACGAGCAGTACTTC. The variable domain in full, completed from reference TRBV28 and TRBJ2-7, reads DVKVTQSSRYLVKRTGEKVFLECVQDMDHENMFWYRQDPGLGLRLIYFSYDVKMKEKGDIPEGYSVSREKKERFSLILESASTNQTSMYLCASSRGDSPYEQYFGPGTRLTVT.

This chain joins TRBV28 and TRBJ2-1, with a weak D call TRBD1 (6 bases). This CDR3 is built from 15 residues. V was pared by 7 bases and J by 6 bases, with 19 bases between. CDR1 MDHEN and CDR2 SYDVKM come from the germline V gene. The CDR3 coding sequence is TGTGCCAGCAAGACTTCCGGGACAAATAGCAATGAGCAGTTCTTC. It translates to CASKTSGTNSNEQFF.

The rearrangement links TRBV27 to TRBJ2-1; perhaps TRBD2 as D (5 bases). The CDR3 runs 12 residues. CDR1 is MNHEY, CDR2 SMNVEV, per germline (reference sequence). The germline V and J ends were trimmed by 7 bases and 6 bases, with 10 bases remaining between them. The CDR3 DNA is TGTGCCAGCAAGAAGCGGCCCAATGAGCAGTTCTTC. Translating gives CASKKRPNEQFF.

This chain connects TRBV5-1 to TRBJ2-4; D possibly corresponds to TRBD2 (6 bases). Trimming shortened V by 2 bases and J by 0 bases, and 21 bases separated the two germline ends. Per the germline V gene, CDR1 is SGHRS and CDR2 is YFSETQ. This CDR3 contains 19 residues. In DNA, the CDR3 is TGCGCCAGCAGCTTTTTACCGAGCGATGCCGGGGGAGCCAAAAACATTCAGTACTTC. This codes for CASSFLPSDAGGAKNIQYF.

This clone has just a few counts. V gene TRBV10-2 combines with J gene TRBJ2-5; D is unclear. This CDR3 is 11 amino acids long. Germline assignment: CDR1 WSHSY and CDR2 SAAADI. The V and J ends lost 7 bases and 7 bases respectively, with 10 bases between them. CDR3 coding DNA: TGCGCCAGCAAGAGTGGTATGACCCAGTACTTC. It encodes CASKSGMTQYF.

The chain carries TRBV11-2 and TRBJ2-7; D perhaps matches TRBD1 (6 bases). CDR3 length: 12 residues. V dropped 3 bases and J dropped 4 bases, with 7 bases sitting between them. Germline lookup yields CDR1 SGHAT and CDR2 FQNNGV. This CDR3 reads CASSFTGYEQYF. The CDR3 DNA follows: TGTGCCAGCAGCTTTACAGGGTACGAGCAGTACTTC.

V gene TRBV7-3 combines with J gene TRBJ2-5; 8 bases map to TRBD2. The CDR3 runs 16 residues. CDR1 is SGHTA and CDR2 is FQGTGA in the germline V gene. Unmatched junction bases numbered 7, after V lost 1 base and J lost 3 bases. The CDR3 spells CASSLRPKLAEETQYF. The CDR3 DNA follows: TGTGCCAGCAGCTTAAGACCCAAACTAGCGGAAGAGACCCAGTACTTC.

The chain links TRBV5-1 to TRBJ2-2; 11 nucleotides agree with TRBD2. CDR3 size: 17 residues. Germline V gene lookup returns CDR1 SGHRS and CDR2 YFSETQ. With 5 bases clipped from V and 9 bases from J, the junction kept 15 bases outside the gene matches. The CDR3 bases are TGCGCCAGCAGATCGGTAGCGGGAGGGCCTCGGGACCGGGAGCTGTTTTTT. This sequence encodes CASRSVAGGPRDRELFF.

This chain joins TRBV19 and TRBJ2-1, with 7 bases fitting TRBD2. CDR3 length equals 14 residues. The V gene end was trimmed by 3 bases and the J gene end by 9 bases; junction bases not matched to a gene: 8. Germline V gene lookup returns CDR1 LNHDA and CDR2 SQIVND (reference sequence). The chain's CDR3 is CASSIWASGGEQFF. The CDR3 DNA follows: TGTGCCAGTAGTATTTGGGCCTCGGGAGGTGAGCAGTTCTTC.

This chain uses TRBV19 with TRBJ2-5; 11 positions agree with TRBD2. The germline gives CDR1 LNHDA, CDR2 SQIVND (reference sequence). Trimming at V came to 7 bases and at J to 5 bases, leaving 6 bases not matched to a gene. The CDR3 is 14 amino acids. CDR3 sequence: CASKPSGRMETQYF. Here the CDR3 DNA reads TGTGCCAGTAAACCTAGCGGGAGGATGGAGACCCAGTACTTC.

This clone has a single count. V is TRBV9 and J is TRBJ2-7, with D perhaps matching TRBD2 (6 bases). Germline CDR1 and CDR2: SGDLS and YYNGEE. The CDR3 sequence is 14 residues long. With 0 bases removed from V and 7 bases from J, the gap between germline ends came to 14 bases. CDR3 protein: CASSVEAPSGEQYF. Here the CDR3 DNA reads TGTGCCAGCAGCGTAGAAGCCCCCAGCGGGGAGCAGTACTTC.

The CDR3 sequence: CASSEYSYEQYF. The CDR3 DNA reads as TGCGCCAGCAGTGAGTACAGCTACGAGCAGTACTTC. The V and J genes are TRBV10-1 and TRBJ2-7, with no clear D. Deletions cut 1 base from V and 3 bases from J, with 4 bases between. CDR1 and CDR2 from the germline V gene are WNHNN and SYGVQD (reference sequence). The CDR3 covers 12 residues.

The chain employs TRBV28 and TRBJ2-3; D could derive from TRBD1 or TRBD2 (6 bases each). Germline V CDR1 and CDR2: MDHEN, SYDVKM. Trimming removed 6 bases at V and 3 bases at J, with 16 bases between. The CDR3 is 15 residues long. The CDR3 spells CASRYGGGRTDTQYF. The CDR3, as DNA: TGTGCCAGCAGATACGGAGGGGGTCGGACAGATACGCAGTATTTT.